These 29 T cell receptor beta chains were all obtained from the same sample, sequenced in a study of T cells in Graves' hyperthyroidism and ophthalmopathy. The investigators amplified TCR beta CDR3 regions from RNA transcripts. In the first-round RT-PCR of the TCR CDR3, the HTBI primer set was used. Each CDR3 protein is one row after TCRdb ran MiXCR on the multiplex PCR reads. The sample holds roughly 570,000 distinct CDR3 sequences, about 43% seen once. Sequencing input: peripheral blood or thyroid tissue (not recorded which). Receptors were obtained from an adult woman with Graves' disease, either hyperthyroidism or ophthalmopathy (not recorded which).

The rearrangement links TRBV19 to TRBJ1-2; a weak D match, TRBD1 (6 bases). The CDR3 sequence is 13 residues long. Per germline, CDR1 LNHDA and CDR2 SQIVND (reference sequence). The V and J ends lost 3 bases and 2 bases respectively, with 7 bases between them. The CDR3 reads CASSIGTNYGYTF. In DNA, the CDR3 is TGTGCCAGTAGTATTGGGACAAACTATGGCTACACCTTC.

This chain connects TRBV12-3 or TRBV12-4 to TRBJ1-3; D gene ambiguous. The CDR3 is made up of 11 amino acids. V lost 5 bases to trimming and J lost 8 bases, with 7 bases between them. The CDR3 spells CASSPGYTIYF. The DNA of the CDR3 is TGTGCCAGCAGTCCGGGATACACCATATATTTT.

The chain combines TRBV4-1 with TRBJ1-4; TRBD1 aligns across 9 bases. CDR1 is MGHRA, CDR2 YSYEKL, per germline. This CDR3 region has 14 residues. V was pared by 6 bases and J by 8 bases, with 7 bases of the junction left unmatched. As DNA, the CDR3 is TGCGCCAGCAGTCGGACAGGGGACTACGAAAAACTGTTTTTT. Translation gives CASSRTGDYEKLFF.

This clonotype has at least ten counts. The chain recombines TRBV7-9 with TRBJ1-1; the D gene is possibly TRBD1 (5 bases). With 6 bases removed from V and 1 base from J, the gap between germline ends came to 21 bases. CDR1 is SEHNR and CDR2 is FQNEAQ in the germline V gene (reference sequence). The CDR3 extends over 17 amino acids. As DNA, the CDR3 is TGTGCCAGCAGGCCGACTGACAGCTGGGGCCAGAACACTGAAGCTTTCTTT. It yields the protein CASRPTDSWGQNTEAFF.

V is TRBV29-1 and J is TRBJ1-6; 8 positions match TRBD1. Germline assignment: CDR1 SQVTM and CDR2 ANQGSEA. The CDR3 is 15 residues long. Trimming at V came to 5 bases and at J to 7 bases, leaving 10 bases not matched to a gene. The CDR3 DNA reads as TGCAGCGTTCGGACAGGGACCCACGGGAATTCACCCCTCCACTTT. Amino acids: CSVRTGTHGNSPLHF.

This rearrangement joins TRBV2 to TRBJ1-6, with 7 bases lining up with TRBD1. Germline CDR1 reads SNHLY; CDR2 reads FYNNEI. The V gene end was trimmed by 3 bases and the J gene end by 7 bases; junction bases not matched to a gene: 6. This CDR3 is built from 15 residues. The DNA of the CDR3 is TGTGCCAGCAGTGACGGGACAGTGACAAATTCACCCCTCCACTTT. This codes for CASSDGTVTNSPLHF.

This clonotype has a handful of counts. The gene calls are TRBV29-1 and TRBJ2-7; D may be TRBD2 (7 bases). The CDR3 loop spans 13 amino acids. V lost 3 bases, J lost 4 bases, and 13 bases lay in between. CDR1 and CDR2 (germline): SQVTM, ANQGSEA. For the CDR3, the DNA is TGCAGCGTTGAGGGAGGGGGGGAGTACGAGCAGTACTTC. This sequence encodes CSVEGGGEYEQYF.

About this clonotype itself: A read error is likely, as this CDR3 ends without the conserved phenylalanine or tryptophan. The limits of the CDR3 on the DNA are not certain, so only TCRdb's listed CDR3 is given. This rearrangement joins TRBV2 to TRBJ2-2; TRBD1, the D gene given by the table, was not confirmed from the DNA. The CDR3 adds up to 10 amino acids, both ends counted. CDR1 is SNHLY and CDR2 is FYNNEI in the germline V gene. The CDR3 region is CASSEANGGL.

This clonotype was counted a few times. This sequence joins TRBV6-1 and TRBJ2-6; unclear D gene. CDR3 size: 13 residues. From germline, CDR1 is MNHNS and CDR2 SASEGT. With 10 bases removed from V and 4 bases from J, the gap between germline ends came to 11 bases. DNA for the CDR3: TGTGCCACCCCAGGTTCCGGGGCCAACGTCCTGACTTTC. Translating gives CATPGSGANVLTF.

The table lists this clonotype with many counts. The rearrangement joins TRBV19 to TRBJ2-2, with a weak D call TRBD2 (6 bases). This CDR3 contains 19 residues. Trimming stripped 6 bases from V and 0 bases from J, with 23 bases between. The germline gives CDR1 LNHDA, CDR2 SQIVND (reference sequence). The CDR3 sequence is CASRRSRKDYHANTGELFF. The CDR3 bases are TGTGCCAGTAGAAGAAGTAGGAAGGACTACCATGCGAACACCGGGGAGCTGTTTTTT.

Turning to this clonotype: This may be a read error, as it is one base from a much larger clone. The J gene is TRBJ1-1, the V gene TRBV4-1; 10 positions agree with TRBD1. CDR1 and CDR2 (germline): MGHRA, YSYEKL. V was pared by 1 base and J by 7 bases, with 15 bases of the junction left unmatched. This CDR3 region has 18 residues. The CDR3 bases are TGCGCCAGCAGCCAAGGGCCGGGGACAGGGGACAGAAGGTTTGAAGCTTTCTTT. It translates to CASSQGPGTGDRRFEAFF.

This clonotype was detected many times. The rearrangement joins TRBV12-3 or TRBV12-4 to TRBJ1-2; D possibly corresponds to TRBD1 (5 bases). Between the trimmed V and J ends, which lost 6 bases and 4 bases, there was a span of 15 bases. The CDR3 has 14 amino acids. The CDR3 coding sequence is TGTGCCAGCAGCACCACGGGCAGGGCCTATGGCTACACCTTC. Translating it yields CASSTTGRAYGYTF.

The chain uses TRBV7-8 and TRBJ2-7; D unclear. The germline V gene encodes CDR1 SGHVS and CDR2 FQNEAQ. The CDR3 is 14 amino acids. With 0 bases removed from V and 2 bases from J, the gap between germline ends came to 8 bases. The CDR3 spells CASSLAQPTYEQYF. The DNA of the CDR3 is TGTGCCAGCAGCTTAGCTCAGCCAACCTACGAGCAGTACTTC. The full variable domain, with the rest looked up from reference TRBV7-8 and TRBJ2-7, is GAGVSQSPRYKVAKRGQDVALRCDPISGHVSLFWYQQALGQGPEFLTYFQNEAQLDKSGLPSDRFFAERPEGSVSTLKIQRTQQEDSAVYLCASSLAQPTYEQYFGPGTRLTVT.

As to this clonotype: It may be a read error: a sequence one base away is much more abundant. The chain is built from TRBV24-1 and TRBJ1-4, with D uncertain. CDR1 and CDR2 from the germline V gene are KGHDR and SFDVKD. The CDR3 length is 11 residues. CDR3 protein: CASMGNGKLFF. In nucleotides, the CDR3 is TGTGCCAGCATGGGAAATGGAAAACTGTTTTTT.

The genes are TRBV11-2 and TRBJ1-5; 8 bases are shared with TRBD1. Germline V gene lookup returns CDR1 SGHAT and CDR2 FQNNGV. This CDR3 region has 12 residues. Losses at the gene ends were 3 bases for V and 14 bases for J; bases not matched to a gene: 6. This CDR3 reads CASSLGQVNEHF. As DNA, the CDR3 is TGTGCCAGCAGCTTGGGACAGGTGAACGAGCATTTT. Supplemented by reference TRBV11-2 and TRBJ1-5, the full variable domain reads EAGVAQSPRYKIIEKRQSVAFWCNPISGHATLYWYQQILGQGPKLLIQFQNNGVVDDSQLPKDRFSAERLKGVDSTLKIQPAKLEDSAVYLCASSLGQVNEHFGDGTRLSIL.

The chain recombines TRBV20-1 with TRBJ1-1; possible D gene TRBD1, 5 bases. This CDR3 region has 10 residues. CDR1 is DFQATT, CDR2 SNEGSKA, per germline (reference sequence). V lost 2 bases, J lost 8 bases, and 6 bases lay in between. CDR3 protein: CSARPGEAFF. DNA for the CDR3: TGCAGTGCTAGACCAGGGGAAGCTTTCTTT.

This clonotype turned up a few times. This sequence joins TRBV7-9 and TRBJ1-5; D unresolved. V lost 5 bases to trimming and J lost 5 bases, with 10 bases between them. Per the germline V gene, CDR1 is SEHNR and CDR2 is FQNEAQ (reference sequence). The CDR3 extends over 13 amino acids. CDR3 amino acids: CASSQGIYQPQHF. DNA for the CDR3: TGTGCCAGCAGCCAAGGGATCTATCAGCCCCAGCATTTT.

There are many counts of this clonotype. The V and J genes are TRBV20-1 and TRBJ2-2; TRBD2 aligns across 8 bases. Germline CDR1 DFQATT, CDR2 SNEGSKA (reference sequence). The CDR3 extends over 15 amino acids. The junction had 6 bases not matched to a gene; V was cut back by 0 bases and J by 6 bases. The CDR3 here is CSARDEGAGAGELFF. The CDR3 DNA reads TGCAGTGCTAGAGATGAGGGAGCGGGAGCCGGGGAGCTGTTTTTT.

In DNA, the CDR3 is TGTGCCAGCAGCAGGGGACAGGGCCCAGCTAACTATGGCTACACCTTC. The encoded protein is CASSRGQGPANYGYTF. The chain uses TRBV12-3 or TRBV12-4 and TRBJ1-2; TRBD1 matches at 9 bases. This CDR3 is 16 amino acids long. Losses at the gene ends were 6 bases for V and 0 bases for J; bases not matched to a gene: 8.

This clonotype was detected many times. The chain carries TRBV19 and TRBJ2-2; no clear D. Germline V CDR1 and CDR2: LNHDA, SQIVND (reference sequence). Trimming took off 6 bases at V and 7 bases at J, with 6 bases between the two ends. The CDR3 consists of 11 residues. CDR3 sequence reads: CASRVGGELFF. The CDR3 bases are TGTGCCAGTAGAGTCGGCGGGGAGCTGTTTTTT.

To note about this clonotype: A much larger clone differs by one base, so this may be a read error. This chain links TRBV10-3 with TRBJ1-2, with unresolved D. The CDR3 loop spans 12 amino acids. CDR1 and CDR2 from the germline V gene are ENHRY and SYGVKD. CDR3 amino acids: CAISDDNHGYTF. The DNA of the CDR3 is TGTGCCATCAGTGACGATAACCATGGCTACACCTTC.

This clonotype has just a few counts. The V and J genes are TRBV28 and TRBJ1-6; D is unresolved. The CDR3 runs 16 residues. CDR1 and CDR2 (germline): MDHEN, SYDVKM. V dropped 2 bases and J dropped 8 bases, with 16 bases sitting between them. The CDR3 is CASSLRFWREDSPLHF. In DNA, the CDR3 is TGTGCCAGCAGTTTACGGTTCTGGAGGGAGGATTCACCCCTCCACTTT.

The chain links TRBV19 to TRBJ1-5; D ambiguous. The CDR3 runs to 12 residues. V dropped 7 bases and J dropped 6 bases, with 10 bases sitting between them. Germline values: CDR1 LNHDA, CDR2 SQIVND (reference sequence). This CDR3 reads CASNGGPQPQHF. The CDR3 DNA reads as TGTGCCAGTAACGGCGGACCTCAGCCCCAGCATTTT.

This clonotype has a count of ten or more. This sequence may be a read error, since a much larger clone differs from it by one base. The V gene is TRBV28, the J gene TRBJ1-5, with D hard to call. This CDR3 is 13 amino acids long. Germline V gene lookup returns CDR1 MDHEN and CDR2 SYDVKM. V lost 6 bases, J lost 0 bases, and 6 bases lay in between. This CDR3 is CASREYSNQPQHF. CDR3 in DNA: TGTGCCAGCAGAGAATATAGCAATCAGCCCCAGCATTTT.

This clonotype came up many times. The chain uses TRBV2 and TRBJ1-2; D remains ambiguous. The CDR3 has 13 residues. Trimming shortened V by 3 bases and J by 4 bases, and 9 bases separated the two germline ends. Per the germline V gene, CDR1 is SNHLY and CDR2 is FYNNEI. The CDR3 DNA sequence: TGTGCCAGCAGTGAGATCAGGTCCTATGGCTACACCTTC. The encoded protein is CASSEIRSYGYTF.

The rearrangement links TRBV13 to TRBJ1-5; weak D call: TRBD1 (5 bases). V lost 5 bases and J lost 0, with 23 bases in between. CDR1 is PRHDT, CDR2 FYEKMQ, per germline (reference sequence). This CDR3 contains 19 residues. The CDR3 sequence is CASSTAAGGGTYSNQPQHF. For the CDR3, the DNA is TGTGCCAGCAGCACCGCAGCCGGGGGAGGGACCTATAGCAATCAGCCCCAGCATTTT. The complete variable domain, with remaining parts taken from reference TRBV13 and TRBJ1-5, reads AAGVIQSPRHLIKEKRETATLKCYPIPRHDTVYWYQQGPGQDPQFLISFYEKMQSDKGSIPDRFSAQQFSDYHSELNMSSLELGDSALYFCASSTAAGGGTYSNQPQHFGDGTRLSIL.

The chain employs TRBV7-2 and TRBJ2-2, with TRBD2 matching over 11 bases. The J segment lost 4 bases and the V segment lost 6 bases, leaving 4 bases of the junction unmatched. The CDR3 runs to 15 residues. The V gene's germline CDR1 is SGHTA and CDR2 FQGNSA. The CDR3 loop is CASRITSGSTGELFF. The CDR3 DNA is TGTGCCAGCAGGATTACTAGCGGGAGCACCGGGGAGCTGTTTTTT.

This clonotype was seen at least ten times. Here the CDR3 reads CASRDGQSSYEQYF. In DNA, the CDR3 is TGTGCCAGCAGGGATGGACAGAGCTCCTACGAGCAGTACTTC. The chain recombines TRBV5-6 with TRBJ2-7; possible D gene TRBD1, 6 bases. Trimming took 5 bases from V and 0 from J, leaving 12 bases between them. The CDR3 length is 14 residues. The germline V gene has CDR1 SGHDT and CDR2 YYEEEE.

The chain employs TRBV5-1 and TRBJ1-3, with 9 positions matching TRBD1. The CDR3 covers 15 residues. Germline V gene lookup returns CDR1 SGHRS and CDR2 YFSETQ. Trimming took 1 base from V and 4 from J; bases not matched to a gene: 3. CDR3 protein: CASSLNRGLGNTIYF. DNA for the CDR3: TGCGCCAGCAGCTTGAACAGGGGGCTCGGAAACACCATATATTTT.